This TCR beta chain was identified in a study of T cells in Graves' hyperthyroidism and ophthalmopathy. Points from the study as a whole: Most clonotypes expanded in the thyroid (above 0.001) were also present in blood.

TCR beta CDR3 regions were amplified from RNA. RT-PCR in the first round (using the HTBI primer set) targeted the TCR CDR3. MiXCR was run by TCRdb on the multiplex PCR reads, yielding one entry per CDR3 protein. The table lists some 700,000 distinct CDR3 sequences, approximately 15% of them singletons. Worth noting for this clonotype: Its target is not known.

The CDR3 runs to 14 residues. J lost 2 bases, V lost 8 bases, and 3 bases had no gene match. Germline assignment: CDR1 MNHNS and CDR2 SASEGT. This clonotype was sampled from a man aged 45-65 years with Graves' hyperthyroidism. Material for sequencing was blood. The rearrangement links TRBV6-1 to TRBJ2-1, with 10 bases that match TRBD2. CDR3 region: CASPSGSPYNEQFF. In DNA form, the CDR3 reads TGTGCCAGCCCTAGCGGGAGTCCCTACAATGAGCAGTTCTTC.